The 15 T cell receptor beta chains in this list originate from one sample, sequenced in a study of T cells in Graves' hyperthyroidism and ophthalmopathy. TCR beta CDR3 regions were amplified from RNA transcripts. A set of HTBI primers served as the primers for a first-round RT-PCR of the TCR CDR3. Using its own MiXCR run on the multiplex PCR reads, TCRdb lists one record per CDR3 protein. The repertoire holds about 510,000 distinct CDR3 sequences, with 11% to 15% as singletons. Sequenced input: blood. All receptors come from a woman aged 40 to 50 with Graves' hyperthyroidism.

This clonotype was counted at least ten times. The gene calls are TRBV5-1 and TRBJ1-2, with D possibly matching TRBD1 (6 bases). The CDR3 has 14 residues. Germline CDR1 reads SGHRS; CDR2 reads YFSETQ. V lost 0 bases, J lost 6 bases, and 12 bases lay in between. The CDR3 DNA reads TGCGCCAGCAGCTTGGGGGGGCGCGGCGATGGCTACACCTTC. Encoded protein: CASSLGGRGDGYTF.

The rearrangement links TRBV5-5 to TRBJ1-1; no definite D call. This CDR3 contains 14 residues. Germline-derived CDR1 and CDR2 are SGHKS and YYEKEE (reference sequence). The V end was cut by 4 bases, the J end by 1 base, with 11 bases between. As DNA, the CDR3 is TGTGCCAGCAGCCCCCACCAGGAGAACACTGAAGCTTTCTTT. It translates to CASSPHQENTEAFF.

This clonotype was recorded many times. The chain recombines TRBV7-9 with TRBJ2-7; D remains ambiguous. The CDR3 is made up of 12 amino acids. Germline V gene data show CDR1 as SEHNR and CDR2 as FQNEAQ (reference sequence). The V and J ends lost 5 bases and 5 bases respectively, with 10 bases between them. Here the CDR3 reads CASSPIGHEQYF. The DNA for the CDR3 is TGTGCCAGCAGCCCAATAGGCCACGAGCAGTACTTC.

The CDR3 loop is CSVENNNLYEQFF. The CDR3 DNA sequence: TGCAGCGTTGAAAACAATAATCTCTATGAGCAGTTCTTC. V gene TRBV29-1 combines with J gene TRBJ2-1, with D hard to call. CDR1 is SQVTM, CDR2 ANQGSEA, per germline. V lost 2 bases to trimming and J lost 8 bases, with 13 bases between them. This CDR3 is 13 amino acids long.

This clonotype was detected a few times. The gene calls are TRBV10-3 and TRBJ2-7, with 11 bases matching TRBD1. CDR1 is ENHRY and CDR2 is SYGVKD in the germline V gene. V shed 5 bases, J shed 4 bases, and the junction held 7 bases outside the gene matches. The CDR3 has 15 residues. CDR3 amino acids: CAISPGTGGIYEQYF. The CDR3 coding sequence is TGTGCCATCAGTCCCGGGACAGGGGGGATATACGAGCAGTACTTC.

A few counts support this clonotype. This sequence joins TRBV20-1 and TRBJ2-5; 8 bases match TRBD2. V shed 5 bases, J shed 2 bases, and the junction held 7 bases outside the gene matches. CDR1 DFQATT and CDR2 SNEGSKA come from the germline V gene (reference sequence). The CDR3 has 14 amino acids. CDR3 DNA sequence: TGCAGTGCTGTACCGGGACTAGGACAAGAGACCCAGTACTTC. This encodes CSAVPGLGQETQYF.

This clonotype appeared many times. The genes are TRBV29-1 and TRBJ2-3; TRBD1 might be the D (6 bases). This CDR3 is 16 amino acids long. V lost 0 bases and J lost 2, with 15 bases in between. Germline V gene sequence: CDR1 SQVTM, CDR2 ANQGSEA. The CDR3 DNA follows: TGCAGCGTTGAAGATGACGGCAGGGGAGTCACAGATACGCAGTATTTT. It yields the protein CSVEDDGRGVTDTQYF.

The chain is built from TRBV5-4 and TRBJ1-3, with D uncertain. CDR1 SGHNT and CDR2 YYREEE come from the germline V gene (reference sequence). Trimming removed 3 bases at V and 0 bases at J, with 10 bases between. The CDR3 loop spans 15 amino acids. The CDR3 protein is CASSSPVGSGNTIYF. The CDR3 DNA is TGTGCCAGCAGCTCCCCGGTAGGCTCTGGAAACACCATATATTTT.

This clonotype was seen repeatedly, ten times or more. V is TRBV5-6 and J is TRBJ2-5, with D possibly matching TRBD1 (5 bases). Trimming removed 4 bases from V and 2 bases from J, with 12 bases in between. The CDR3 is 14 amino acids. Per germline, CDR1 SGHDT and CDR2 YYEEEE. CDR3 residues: CASSVRATQETQYF. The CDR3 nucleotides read TGTGCCAGCAGCGTCAGGGCAACACAAGAGACCCAGTACTTC.

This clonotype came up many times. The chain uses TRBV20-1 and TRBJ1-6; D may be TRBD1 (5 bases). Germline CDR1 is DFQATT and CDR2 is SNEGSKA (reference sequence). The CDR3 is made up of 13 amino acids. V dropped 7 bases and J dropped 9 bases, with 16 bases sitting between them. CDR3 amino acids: CSGKGTPFSPLHF. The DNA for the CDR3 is TGCAGTGGAAAGGGGACCCCCTTTTCACCCCTCCACTTT.

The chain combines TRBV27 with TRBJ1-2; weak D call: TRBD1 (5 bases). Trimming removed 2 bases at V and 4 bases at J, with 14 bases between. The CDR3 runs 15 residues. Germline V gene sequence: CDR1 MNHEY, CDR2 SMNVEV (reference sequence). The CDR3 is CASSLGGRGAYGYTF. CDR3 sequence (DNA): TGTGCCAGCAGTTTAGGGGGTCGCGGGGCCTATGGCTACACCTTC.

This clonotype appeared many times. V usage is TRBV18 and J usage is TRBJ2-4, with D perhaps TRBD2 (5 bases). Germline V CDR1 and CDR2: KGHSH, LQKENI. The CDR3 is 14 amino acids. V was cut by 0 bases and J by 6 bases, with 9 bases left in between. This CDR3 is CASSPPGRGNIQYF. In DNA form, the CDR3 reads TGTGCCAGCTCACCACCGGGGAGAGGAAACATTCAGTACTTC.

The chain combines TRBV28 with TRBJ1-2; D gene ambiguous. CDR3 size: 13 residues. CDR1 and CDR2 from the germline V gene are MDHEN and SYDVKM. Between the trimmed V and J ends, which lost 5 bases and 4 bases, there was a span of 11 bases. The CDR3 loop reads CASSIQGGYGYTF. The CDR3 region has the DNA TGTGCCAGCAGTATACAAGGTGGCTATGGCTACACCTTC.

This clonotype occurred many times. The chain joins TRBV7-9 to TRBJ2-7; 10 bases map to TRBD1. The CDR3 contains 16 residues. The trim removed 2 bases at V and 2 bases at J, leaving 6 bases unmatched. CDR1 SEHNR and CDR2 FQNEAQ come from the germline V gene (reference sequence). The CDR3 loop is CASSLPGQGFTYEQYF. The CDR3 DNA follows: TGTGCCAGCAGCTTACCGGGACAGGGGTTTACCTACGAGCAGTACTTC.

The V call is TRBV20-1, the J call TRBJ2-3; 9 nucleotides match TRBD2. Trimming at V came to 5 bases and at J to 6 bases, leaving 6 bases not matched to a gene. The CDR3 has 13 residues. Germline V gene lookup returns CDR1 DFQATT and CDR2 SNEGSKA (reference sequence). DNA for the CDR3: TGCAGTGCTCCGATAGCGGGAGTCGATACGCAGTATTTT. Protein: CSAPIAGVDTQYF.